Following are 15 T cell receptor beta chains from one sample sequenced in a study of T cells after posttransplantation cyclophosphamide. Generated by immunoSEQ multiplex PCR, the TCRdb table keeps only in-frame clones and is missing some. The data hold about 15,000 clones, with roughly 80% observed a single time. Sequenced sample: memory CD4+ T cells sorted from PBMCs. These receptors came from a man in his fifties.

The rearrangement links TRBV4-2 to TRBJ2-1; the match to TRBD1 covers 7 bases. The CDR3 runs 16 residues. Trimming removed 1 base from V and 0 bases from J; junction bases left unmatched: 3. Germline lookup yields CDR1 LGHNA and CDR2 YNFKEQ. The CDR3 reads CASSQGTGNSYNEQFF. The CDR3 region has the DNA TGTGCCAGCAGCCAAGGGACAGGCAACTCCTACAATGAGCAGTTCTTC.

The chain uses TRBV30 and TRBJ1-4, with TRBD1 identical over 7 bases. The V gene's germline CDR1 is GTSNPN and CDR2 SVGIG (reference sequence). V shed 3 bases and J 7 bases; nucleotides not matched to a gene: 5. This CDR3 has 13 residues. The CDR3: CAWSIQGTEKLFF. The CDR3 nucleotides read TGTGCCTGGAGCATACAGGGGACTGAAAAACTGTTTTTT.

This chain uses TRBV7-2 with TRBJ2-5; maybe TRBD2 (5 bases). Trimming took 8 bases from V and 4 from J, leaving 14 bases between them. CDR3 size: 13 residues. Germline values: CDR1 SGHTA, CDR2 FQGNSA. The CDR3 sequence is CASGSGNRETQYF. The DNA for the CDR3 is TGTGCCAGCGGATCGGGGAACAGAGAGACCCAGTACTTC.

V is TRBV5-6 and J is TRBJ2-5; D is uncertain. The last part of the DNA fits TRBJ2-7 better; the J call may be wrong. This CDR3 spans 13 amino acids. From germline, CDR1 is SGHDT and CDR2 YYEEEE. The CDR3 here is CASSLATAYEQYF. CDR3 nucleotide sequence: TGTGCCAGCAGCTTAGCGACCGCCTACGAGCAGTACTTC.

V and J are TRBV5-1 and TRBJ2-2; the D gene is possibly TRBD1 (5 bases). The CDR3 has 16 amino acids. The V gene's germline CDR1 is SGHRS and CDR2 YFSETQ. V was pared by 4 bases and J by 2 bases, with 15 bases between. The CDR3 bases are TGCGCCAGCAGCGCGCGCGAAAGGGGAAACACCGGGGAGCTGTTTTTT. Its translation: CASSARERGNTGELFF.

The V call is TRBV5-1, the J call TRBJ2-1; D possibly corresponds to TRBD1 (5 bases). V was cut by 0 bases and J by 4 bases, with 11 bases left in between. The CDR3 is 15 residues long. Germline lookup yields CDR1 SGHRS and CDR2 YFSETQ. CDR3 DNA: TGCGCCAGCAGCTTGGAAGGACACCCATACAATGAGCAGTTCTTC. Its translation is CASSLEGHPYNEQFF.

The V gene is TRBV2, the J gene TRBJ1-4; possible D gene TRBD1, 6 bases. Germline CDR1 is SNHLY and CDR2 is FYNNEI. The CDR3 consists of 14 residues. The germline V and J ends were trimmed by 7 bases and 5 bases, with 14 bases remaining between them. CDR3 nucleotide sequence: TGTGCCAGCATCAGGGACACCTCCAATGAAAAACTGTTTTTT. Its protein product is CASIRDTSNEKLFF.

The V call is TRBV5-1, the J call TRBJ1-2; TRBD1 is a possible D gene (6 bases). V lost 7 bases and J 8 bases, leaving 15 bases between the germline ends. Per the germline V gene, CDR1 is SGHRS and CDR2 is YFSETQ. The CDR3 has 12 residues. The DNA of the CDR3 is TGCGCCAGCGCCGGACAGACCTTGGGCTACACCTTC. Protein sequence: CASAGQTLGYTF.

The chain uses TRBV6-5 and TRBJ1-3, with 7 positions matching TRBD1. Germline values: CDR1 MNHEY, CDR2 SVGAGI. There are 15 residues in the CDR3. J lost 0 bases, V lost 6 bases, and 5 bases had no gene match. The CDR3: CASRRTGSSGNTIYF. DNA of the CDR3: TGTGCCAGCAGACGGACAGGAAGCTCTGGAAACACCATATATTTT.

This chain uses TRBV7-8 with TRBJ1-1; no clear D. CDR1 is SGHVS and CDR2 is FQNEAQ in the germline V gene. This CDR3 has 13 residues. V dropped 2 bases and J dropped 3 bases, with 7 bases sitting between them. The chain's CDR3 is CASSLNLDTEAFF. The DNA for the CDR3 is TGTGCCAGCAGCTTAAATTTAGACACTGAAGCTTTCTTT.

This sequence joins TRBV7-2 and TRBJ1-5, with D tentatively TRBD1 (5 bases). Looked up from germline, CDR1 is SGHTA and CDR2 is FQGNSA. The germline V and J ends were trimmed by 4 bases and 5 bases, with 6 bases remaining between them. The CDR3 consists of 12 residues. CDR3 bases: TGTGCCAGCAGCTGGGGGGATCAGCCCCAGCATTTT. As protein: CASSWGDQPQHF.

This clone appeared a single time. This chain connects TRBV5-6 to TRBJ1-1, with 8 bases that match TRBD1. CDR1 and CDR2 (germline): SGHDT, YYEEEE. This CDR3 has 15 amino acids. J gave up 2 bases and V 1 base, and 4 bases lay outside the gene matches. CDR3 residues: CASSLPGQGNTEAFF. The CDR3 DNA is TGTGCCAGCAGCTTGCCAGGACAGGGAAACACTGAAGCTTTCTTT.

This clone was detected a few times. The V and J genes are TRBV6-6 and TRBJ2-7; TRBD1 aligns across 7 bases. The germline gives CDR1 MNHNY, CDR2 SVGAGI (reference sequence). The junction had 11 bases not matched to a gene; V was cut back by 6 bases and J by 6 bases. This CDR3 has 14 residues. The CDR3 nucleotides read TGTGCCAGCAGCTTCACCGACAGGGCTAGCGAGCAGTACTTC. Translated: CASSFTDRASEQYF.

This clone was recorded only once. The CDR3 region is CASSVGHGGGKLFF. The CDR3 nucleotides read TGTGCCAGCAGCGTAGGACACGGGGGTGGAAAACTGTTTTTT. The genes are TRBV9 and TRBJ1-4; D possibly corresponds to TRBD1 (5 bases). CDR1 SGDLS and CDR2 YYNGEE come from the germline V gene. V dropped 0 bases and J dropped 10 bases, with 13 bases sitting between them. CDR3 length: 14 residues.

The chain joins TRBV4-2 to TRBJ2-1; 8 nucleotides align to TRBD2. Per germline, CDR1 LGHNA and CDR2 YNFKEQ. V was pared by 3 bases and J by 12 bases, with 13 bases of the junction left unmatched. This CDR3 region has 15 residues. This chain's CDR3 is CASSHLLSGGKVQFF. CDR3 in DNA: TGTGCCAGCAGCCACCTACTATCGGGGGGGAAGGTGCAGTTCTTC.